These T cell receptor beta chains were read from a single sample in a study of T-cell reconstitution after alpha-beta-depleted transplantation in children. TCRdb used MiXCR to reprocess the PCR reads, holding one entry per CDR3 protein. The repertoire holds some 640,000 distinct CDR3 sequences, with roughly 15% as singletons. The sample consisted of PBMCs from the stem cell graft donor, taken from the stem cell graft. These receptors were obtained from a human donor who donated a stem cell graft to a child with acute myeloid leukemia. The CDR3 runs from the conserved cysteine through the conserved F or W. A D gene is named only where the DNA matches it firmly. Rows give clone size only sometimes, using once, few, many, or a class for an expanded clone.

abundance	v_gene	j_gene	len	d_gene	CDR3nt	CDR3aa
few	TRBV24-1	TRBJ2-1	13	.	TGTGCCACCAGTGATTTAGCTCACAATGAGCAGTTCTTC	CATSDLAHNEQFF
many	TRBV12-3/TRBV12-4	TRBJ2-5	15	.	TGTGCCAGCAGTTTGGCAGGGACGTACCAAGAGACCCAGTACTTC	CASSLAGTYQETQYF
few	TRBV27	TRBJ1-5	15	.	TGTGCCAGCAGCCGAAAGTGGGGGGATCAAGGACCCCAGCATTTT	CASSRKWGDQGPQHF
.	TRBV12-3/TRBV12-4	TRBJ1-6	17	TRBD1	TGTGCCAGCAGTGTGGAGGCACAGGGGTCTTATAATTCACCCCTCCACTTT	CASSVEAQGSYNSPLHF
few	TRBV11-2	TRBJ1-2	12	.	TGTGCCAGCAGCCCCATCAACTATGGCTACACCTTC	CASSPINYGYTF
.	TRBV7-2	TRBJ2-7	17	TRBD2	TGTGCCAGCAGCTTAGTGGGTCTAGCGGGGGGCCGTTACGAGCAGTACTTC	CASSLVGLAGGRYEQYF
many	TRBV5-1	TRBJ2-1	14	TRBD2	TGCGCCAGCAGCGGGACTAGCGGGGGCGCGGGGCAGTTCTTC	CASSGTSGGAGQFF
few	TRBV7-2	TRBJ2-5	13	.	TGTGCCAGCAGCCTCTCAGAGAGGGGAGACCAGTACTTC	CASSLSERGDQYF
.	TRBV6-5	TRBJ2-1	16	TRBD2	TGTGCCAGCAGTTTCGAAGCGGGGAGCTCCTACAATGAGCAGTTCTTC	CASSFEAGSSYNEQFF
few	TRBV4-3	TRBJ2-4	15	.	TGCGCCAGCAGCCAGGGAGGGGGGGACAAAAACATTCAGTACTTC	CASSQGGGDKNIQYF
.	TRBV12-3/TRBV12-4	TRBJ2-7	14	TRBD1	TGTGCCAGCAGTCTCCCGGGACAGACCTACGAGCAGTACTTC	CASSLPGQTYEQYF
many	TRBV20-1	TRBJ1-1	15	.	TGCAGTGCACCAAGAGAACAGGGTAAAACCGGGGAAGCTTTCTTT	CSAPREQGKTGEAFF
.	TRBV3-1	TRBJ2-1	16	.	TGTGCCAGCAGCCAATGGGCCGCCAGCACCTACAATGAGCAGTTCTTC	CASSQWAASTYNEQFF
many	TRBV20-1	TRBJ1-1	13	.	TGCAGTGCTAGAGATCCACCGACTGCTGAAGCTTTCTTT	CSARDPPTAEAFF
few	TRBV4-3	TRBJ2-7	16	TRBD2	TGCGCCAGCAGCCAAAATAGCGGGGGGGCCCTCTACGAGCAGTACTTC	CASSQNSGGALYEQYF
once	TRBV6-2/TRBV6-3	TRBJ2-5	13	.	TGTGCCAGCAGTTACTCGGGGGTGGAGACCCAGTACTTC	CASSYSGVETQYF
.	TRBV7-6	TRBJ2-4	16	.	TGTGCCAGCAGCTTAGCGGAGGGGCTGGCCAAAAACATTCAGTACTTC	CASSLAEGLAKNIQYF
few	TRBV5-1	TRBJ2-2	13	.	TGCGCCAGCACGACCGGGCCTCCCAGGGAGCTGTTTTTT	CASTTGPPRELFF
many	TRBV20-1	TRBJ1-2	11	.	TGCAGTGCCCCCAACATCTATGGCTACACCTTC	CSAPNIYGYTF
.	TRBV25-1	TRBJ1-2	15	TRBD1	TGTGCCAGCAGTGAAGTAAGGGACAGGGGGCTTGGCTACACCTTC	CASSEVRDRGLGYTF
.	TRBV15	TRBJ2-3	13	.	TGTGCCACCGGGAAGGCTAGCACAGATACGCAGTATTTT	CATGKASTDTQYF
.	TRBV18	TRBJ1-1	17	TRBD1	TGTGCCAGCTCCCGGACAGGGGCGACGGACATGAACACTGAAGCTTTCTTT	CASSRTGATDMNTEAFF
many	TRBV20-1	TRBJ2-5	13	.	TGCAGTGCTAGAGATCCACTCCCAGGGACCCAGTACTTC	CSARDPLPGTQYF
many	TRBV28	TRBJ1-2	13	.	TGTGCCAGCAGTTTACCGGGGAACTATGGCTACACCTTC	CASSLPGNYGYTF
few	TRBV13	TRBJ2-5	15	TRBD1	TGTGCCAGCAGCTTGGCGGGACAGGGCCAAGAGACCCAGTACTTC	CASSLAGQGQETQYF
.	TRBV7-2	TRBJ1-2	12	TRBD1	TGTGCCAGCAGGGGAACAGGGGGCGGCTACACCTTC	CASRGTGGGYTF
many	TRBV29-1	TRBJ2-1	14	TRBD1	TGCAGCGTTGATAGTTGGGACAGGGTAAATGAGCAGTTCTTC	CSVDSWDRVNEQFF
many	TRBV29-1	TRBJ1-1	13	.	TGCAGCGTTTATGAGGCCATGAACACTGAAGCTTTCTTT	CSVYEAMNTEAFF
.	TRBV12-3/TRBV12-4	TRBJ2-1	13	.	TGTGCCAGCATCTTTTCAGGGGAGCATGAGCAGTTCTTC	CASIFSGEHEQFF
many	TRBV29-1	TRBJ2-3	14	TRBD1	TGCAGCGTTGCAAGGACAGGGTCACGAGATACGCAGTATTTT	CSVARTGSRDTQYF
many	TRBV30	TRBJ2-1	13	.	TGTGCCTGGAGTAGGGGGGGGTACAATGAGCAGTTCTTC	CAWSRGGYNEQFF
.	TRBV10-3	TRBJ2-2	14	TRBD1	TGTGCCATCAGTGAGCCTGACAGGGCCGGGGAGCTGTTTTTT	CAISEPDRAGELFF
few	TRBV6-5	TRBJ2-6	16	.	TGTGCCAGCAGTTACTCGGCTGAGTTTAAGGCCAACGTCCTGACTTTC	CASSYSAEFKANVLTF
few	TRBV30	TRBJ2-7	14	.	TGTGCCTGGAGTGGGAGACAGGTCTCCTACGAGCAGTACTTC	CAWSGRQVSYEQYF
few	TRBV12-3/TRBV12-4	TRBJ1-4	14	TRBD1	TGTGCCAGCAGTTTGGGACAGAGGAATGAAAAACTGTTTTTT	CASSLGQRNEKLFF
many	TRBV7-2	TRBJ2-7	15	.	TGTGCCAGCAGCTCTGTTCCGCCCCCATCCTACGAGCAGTACTTC	CASSSVPPPSYEQYF
many	TRBV20-1	TRBJ1-2	15	.	TGCAGTGCTAGAGACCCCACTAACCCTAGCTATGGCTACACCTTC	CSARDPTNPSYGYTF
.	TRBV7-9	TRBJ1-1	17	.	TGTGGCAGCAGCCCCCCCGAGGCGGGGGGCAGGTTGACTGAAGCTTTCTTT	CGSSPPEAGGRLTEAFF
few	TRBV20-1	TRBJ2-6	16	TRBD2	TGCAGTGCCGGCGGGCTAGCGGGCTCTGGGGCCAACGTCCTGACTTTC	CSAGGLAGSGANVLTF
.	TRBV11-2	TRBJ1-2	15	.	TGTGCCAGCAGCCCGCGGACAGACGCTAACTATGGCTACACCTTC	CASSPRTDANYGYTF
.	TRBV7-9	TRBJ1-3	15	.	TGTGCCAGCGCGGGGGGCACCCACTCTGGAAACACCATATATTTT	CASAGGTHSGNTIYF
many	TRBV12-3/TRBV12-4	TRBJ2-3	16	.	TGTGCCAGCAGTTTTGGGGGAGACGAGATCACAGATACGCAGTATTTT	CASSFGGDEITDTQYF
.	TRBV20-1	TRBJ2-3	17	.	TGCAGTGCCCAGTGGGGCCTCGGGGGGCCCGGAGTAAATACGCAGTATTTT	CSAQWGLGGPGVNTQYF
few	TRBV5-1	TRBJ1-4	14	.	TGCGCCAGCAGCTTGGACGGCGACGGAGAAAAACTGTTTTTT	CASSLDGDGEKLFF
few	TRBV5-1	TRBJ2-1	17	.	TGCGCCAGCAGCTTGGCCGTCCTGACGGGGGAAGACAATGAGCAGTTCTTC	CASSLAVLTGEDNEQFF
many	TRBV5-5	TRBJ2-1	14	TRBD2	TGTGCCAGCACCCCCGGCCAGCGGGGAAATGAGCAGTTCTTC	CASTPGQRGNEQFF
.	TRBV7-8	TRBJ1-5	19	.	TGTGCCAGCAGCTCCCGGGACACCCTTAGTGTTTATAGCAATCAGCCCCAGCATTTT	CASSSRDTLSVYSNQPQHF
many	TRBV5-1	TRBJ2-1	16	TRBD2	TGCGCCAGCAGGCAAGCTAGCGGGGGGACCTACAATGAGCAGTTCTTC	CASRQASGGTYNEQFF
few	TRBV28	TRBJ2-5	15	TRBD1	TGTGCCAGCAGTTCCCTAGACAGGGACGAGGAGACCCAGTACTTC	CASSSLDRDEETQYF
.	TRBV25-1	TRBJ1-5	19	TRBD1	TGTGCCAGCATCTGGACCTGGACAGGTTCAGGGGGGGGCAATCAGCCCCAGCATTTT	CASIWTWTGSGGGNQPQHF
few	TRBV7-9	TRBJ2-4	13	.	TGTGCCAGCGTCAGGGGGGCGGAAAACATTCAGTACTTC	CASVRGAENIQYF
.	TRBV7-2	TRBJ1-5	16	.	TGTGCCAGCAGCTTAGTCAGGCAGGGCCTCCATCAGCCCCAGCATTTT	CASSLVRQGLHQPQHF
many	TRBV20-1	TRBJ2-6	15	TRBD1	TGCAGTGCCAGGACAGGGAGCTCTGGGGCCAACGTCCTGACTTTC	CSARTGSSGANVLTF
few	TRBV20-1	TRBJ2-1	16	TRBD2	TGCAGTGCTAGTCGGACTAGCGGGTCTTCCTACAATGAGCAGTTCTTC	CSASRTSGSSYNEQFF
many	TRBV20-1	TRBJ2-2	16	.	TGCAGTGCTAGAGGGCTGGACAGATCGAACACCGGGGAGCTGTTTTTT	CSARGLDRSNTGELFF